This entry lists 25 T cell receptor beta chains sequenced from one sample in a study of cytotoxic CD8 clonotypes in ibrutinib-treated CLL. TCRdb's table, derived via immunoSEQ multiplex PCR, lists solely in-frame clones and lacks some. In the table there are 15,000 to 20,000 clones, about two thirds of which are singletons. The sequencing here drew on PBMCs, taken after 12 months of ibrutinib treatment. The receptors here all came from a human donor with chronic lymphocytic leukemia.

This clone has just a few counts. The chain recombines TRBV6-5 with TRBJ1-5; no clear D. V lost 0 bases and J lost 7, with 10 bases in between. The CDR3 runs 14 residues. CDR1 is MNHEY and CDR2 is SVGAGI in the germline V gene. The CDR3 DNA sequence: TGTGCCAGCAGTTACTCGAAGGGTGGGCAGCCCCAGCATTTT. Amino acids: CASSYSKGGQPQHF.

The V and J genes are TRBV6-1 and TRBJ2-7; TRBD2 matches 11 bases. CDR1 and CDR2 (germline): MNHNS, SASEGT. The CDR3 loop spans 16 amino acids. J was trimmed by 4 bases and V by 1 base; bases with no gene match: 6. The CDR3 DNA reads TGTGCCAGCAGTGAAGGTCGGCTAGCGGGAGGATACGAGCAGTACTTC. It translates to CASSEGRLAGGYEQYF.

Note on this clone: The missing conserved phenylalanine or tryptophan at the end of this CDR3 makes a read error likely. The limits of the CDR3 on the DNA are not certain, so only TCRdb's listed CDR3 is given. The genes are TRBV4-1 and TRBJ1-2. CDR1 and CDR2 (germline): MGHRA, YSYEKL. The CDR3 sequence runs 13 residues, both termini included. CDR3 region: CASSQEGGIGPSV.

V and J are TRBV6-1 and TRBJ2-7; D is ambiguous. The V gene lost 3 bases and the J gene lost 0 bases, with 9 bases spanning the gap. Per germline, CDR1 MNHNS and CDR2 SASEGT. The CDR3 totals 14 residues. The CDR3 loop reads CASSDRAISYEQYF. The CDR3, as DNA: TGTGCCAGCAGTGATCGGGCTATCTCCTACGAGCAGTACTTC.

The V call is TRBV2, the J call TRBJ1-1, with D unresolved. CDR3 size: 11 residues. Germline CDR1 and CDR2: SNHLY and FYNNEI. V was trimmed by 7 bases and J by 4 bases, leaving 7 bases between them. The CDR3 DNA sequence: TGTGCCAGCAAAAGAGGCACTGAAGCTTTCTTT. This codes for CASKRGTEAFF. Variable domain in full (rest from reference TRBV2 and TRBJ1-1): EPEVTQTPSHQVTQMGQEVILRCVPISNHLYFYWYRQILGQKVEFLVSFYNNEISEKSEIFDDQFSVERPDGSNFTLKIRSTKLEDSAMYFCASKRGTEAFFGQGTRLTVV.

Notes on this clone: Germline and junction disagree at one end, which may indicate a read error. The gene calls are TRBV7-7 and TRBJ2-5, with D maybe TRBD2 (6 bases). Germline CDR1 is SSHAT and CDR2 is FNYEAQ (reference sequence). The CDR3 totals 14 residues. The DNA of the CDR3 is TGTGCTAGCAGCTTAGGGGACTCAAAAGAGACCCAGTACTTC. Translating gives CASSLGDSKETQYF.

V gene TRBV25-1 combines with J gene TRBJ2-5; D is undetermined. Germline values: CDR1 MGHDK, CDR2 SYGVNS. The V end lost 2 bases, the J end lost 6 bases, and 4 bases lay between the germline ends. The CDR3 is made up of 11 amino acids. CDR3 sequence: CASSEGKTQYF. The CDR3 DNA is TGTGCCAGCAGTGAAGGAAAGACCCAGTACTTC.

The chain combines TRBV15 with TRBJ2-1; 12 bases align to TRBD1. V shed 3 bases and J 8 bases; nucleotides not matched to a gene: 5. The CDR3 length is 15 residues. Germline values: CDR1 LNHNV, CDR2 YYDKDF (reference sequence). The CDR3 sequence is CATSRAGQGADEQFF. DNA for the CDR3: TGTGCCACCAGCAGGGCGGGACAGGGGGCGGATGAGCAGTTCTTC.

This clone was counted only a few times. J is TRBJ1-2 and V is TRBV28; 10 nucleotides align to TRBD1. This CDR3 contains 13 residues. Germline values: CDR1 MDHEN, CDR2 SYDVKM. Losses at the gene ends were 7 bases for V and 5 bases for J; bases not matched to a gene: 4. The CDR3 DNA reads as TGTGCCAGCACCCGGGACAGGGGTTATGGCTACACCTTC. Residues: CASTRDRGYGYTF.

This clone has a handful of counts. This rearrangement joins TRBV4-2 to TRBJ2-1, with D possibly TRBD1 on 6 matching bases. V lost 0 bases to trimming and J lost 9 bases, with 15 bases between them. The CDR3 sequence is 15 residues long. Germline V gene sequence: CDR1 LGHNA, CDR2 YNFKEQ. CDR3 amino acids: CASSQDPQGRGEQFF. CDR3 coding DNA: TGTGCCAGCAGCCAAGATCCACAGGGACGGGGTGAGCAGTTCTTC.

This rearrangement joins TRBV7-8 to TRBJ1-5, with TRBD1 identical over 9 bases. V shed 5 bases and J 7 bases; nucleotides not matched to a gene: 9. Germline values: CDR1 SGHVS, CDR2 FQNEAQ. The CDR3 length is 15 residues. CDR3 region: CASSVTGGDGQPQHF. The CDR3 region has the DNA TGTGCCAGCAGCGTAACAGGGGGCGACGGGCAGCCCCAGCATTTT.

Worth noting for this clone: A junction end diverges from the germline sequence, so it may reflect a read error. The chain uses TRBV7-7 and TRBJ2-7, with D hard to call. There are 14 residues in the CDR3. Germline assignment: CDR1 SSHAT and CDR2 FNYEAQ (reference sequence). The CDR3 nucleotides are TGTGCTAGCAGCTTAACACTGACCGCCTACGAGCAGTACTTC. This encodes CASSLTLTAYEQYF.

The J gene is TRBJ2-2, the V gene TRBV9; unclear D gene. V was shortened by 0 bases and J by 5 bases, with 8 bases between the two germline ends. CDR1 SGDLS and CDR2 YYNGEE come from the germline V gene. This CDR3 spans 14 amino acids. For the CDR3, the DNA is TGTGCCAGCAGCGTAGTAGTGGGAACCGGGGAGCTGTTTTTT. Amino acids: CASSVVVGTGELFF.

The chain recombines TRBV4-1 with TRBJ2-5, with 8 bases matching TRBD2. Germline CDR1 reads MGHRA; CDR2 reads YSYEKL. After removal of 4 bases from V and 4 bases from J, the junction contained 2 bases not matched to a gene. This CDR3 has 13 amino acids. The CDR3 reads CASSLSGRETQYF. The CDR3 DNA reads as TGCGCCAGCAGCCTGAGCGGGAGAGAGACCCAGTACTTC.

This clone appeared once. V usage is TRBV18 and J usage is TRBJ1-5; TRBD1 is a possible D gene (5 bases). The CDR3 is 15 residues long. V was pared by 3 bases and J by 7 bases, with 16 bases between. CDR1 is KGHSH and CDR2 is LQKENI in the germline V gene. CDR3 in DNA: TGTGCCAGCTCACCCAGGGACTGGGACGGACAGCCCCAGCATTTT. Amino acids: CASSPRDWDGQPQHF. The full variable domain, completed using reference TRBV18 and TRBJ1-5, is NAGVMQNPRHLVRRRGQEARLRCSPMKGHSHVYWYRQLPEEGLKFMVYLQKENIIDESGMPKERFSAEFPKEGPSILRIQQVVRGDSAAYFCASSPRDWDGQPQHFGDGTRLSIL.

V and J are TRBV5-1 and TRBJ1-3; D is ambiguous. CDR1 is SGHRS, CDR2 YFSETQ, per germline. The CDR3 length is 11 residues. The V and J ends lost 10 bases and 10 bases respectively, with 15 bases between them. CDR3 DNA: TGCGCCCGACGCCTTTTGTTAACCATATATTTT. The encoded protein is CARRLLLTIYF.

This clone was counted only a few times. The chain joins TRBV29-1 to TRBJ2-2; TRBD2 matches at 11 bases. This CDR3 is 14 amino acids long. CDR1 is SQVTM and CDR2 is ANQGSEA in the germline V gene. Losses at the gene ends were 6 bases for V and 4 bases for J; bases not matched to a gene: 4. In DNA, the CDR3 is TGCAGCGTCACTAGCGGGAGTACCACCGGGGAGCTGTTTTTT. It yields the protein CSVTSGSTTGELFF.

The rearrangement links TRBV5-5 to TRBJ1-1; D ambiguous. V was pared by 4 bases and J by 2 bases, with 9 bases between. There are 13 residues in the CDR3. Germline V CDR1 and CDR2: SGHKS, YYEKEE (reference sequence). The CDR3 loop is CASSMSPNTEAFF. CDR3 DNA sequence: TGTGCCAGCAGCATGTCTCCCAACACTGAAGCTTTCTTT. The full variable domain, with the rest looked up from reference TRBV5-5 and TRBJ1-1, is DAGVTQSPTHLIKTRGQQVTLRCSPISGHKSVSWYQQVLGQGPQFIFQYYEKEERGRGNFPDRFSARQFPNYSSELNVNALLLGDSALYLCASSMSPNTEAFFGQGTRLTVV.

The chain uses TRBV27 and TRBJ2-7; D possibly corresponds to TRBD2 (5 bases). V lost 3 bases and J lost 0, with 9 bases in between. The CDR3 covers 14 residues. Germline V lookup: CDR1 MNHEY, CDR2 SMNVEV (reference sequence). As DNA, the CDR3 is TGTGCCAGCAGTTTGCGGGCGAACTCCTACGAGCAGTACTTC. Its translation is CASSLRANSYEQYF.

The chain recombines TRBV27 with TRBJ2-7; D call uncertain. The CDR3 spans 13 residues. Germline loops: CDR1 MNHEY, CDR2 SMNVEV (reference sequence). V was pared by 2 bases and J by 6 bases, with 11 bases between. CDR3 in DNA: TGTGCCAGCAGTTTAGGCTCCATGGGCGAGCAGTACTTC. Its protein product is CASSLGSMGEQYF.

Only a few counts were recorded for this clone. The genes are TRBV7-3 and TRBJ2-5; D is unresolved. Germline V gives CDR1 SGHTA, CDR2 FQGTGA. Trimming stripped 5 bases from V and 0 bases from J, with 7 bases between. The CDR3 sequence is 13 residues long. The CDR3 DNA reads TGTGCCAGCAGCCTCGCAAACCAAGAGACCCAGTACTTC. Amino acids: CASSLANQETQYF. Supplemented by reference TRBV7-3 and TRBJ2-5, the full variable domain reads GAGVSQTPSNKVTEKGKYVELRCDPISGHTALYWYRQSLGQGPEFLIYFQGTGAADDSGLPNDRFFAVRPEGSVSTLKIQRTERGDSAVYLCASSLANQETQYFGPGTRLLVL.

This chain joins TRBV7-2 and TRBJ2-7; D is possibly TRBD1 or TRBD2 (6 bases each). This CDR3 contains 15 residues. Between the trimmed V and J ends, which lost 4 bases and 4 bases, there was a span of 17 bases. The germline V gene encodes CDR1 SGHTA and CDR2 FQGNSA. The CDR3 region is CASSSYEGGPYEQYF. CDR3 DNA: TGTGCCAGCAGCTCCTATGAGGGGGGCCCTTACGAGCAGTACTTC.

The chain is built from TRBV19 and TRBJ1-5, with 9 bases matching TRBD1. Unmatched junction bases numbered 10, after V lost 4 bases and J lost 6 bases. The CDR3 spans 16 residues. In germline, CDR1 is LNHDA, CDR2 SQIVND (reference sequence). CDR3 protein: CASSTPDRGEGQPQHF. The CDR3 coding sequence is TGTGCCAGTAGTACCCCGGACAGGGGAGAGGGTCAGCCCCAGCATTTT.

V and J are TRBV29-1 and TRBJ2-1, with a possible D match to TRBD2 (5 bases). Germline V gives CDR1 SQVTM, CDR2 ANQGSEA. Trimming pared 3 bases from V and 5 bases from J, leaving 8 bases between. The CDR3 covers 12 residues. The CDR3 reads CSVDDYNNEQFF. Written as DNA, the CDR3 is TGCAGCGTTGATGACTACAACAATGAGCAGTTCTTC.

The chain carries TRBV28 and TRBJ1-2; D not certain. This CDR3 spans 12 amino acids. The germline gives CDR1 MDHEN, CDR2 SYDVKM. V lost 7 bases to trimming and J lost 8 bases, with 14 bases between them. CDR3 in DNA: TGTGCCAGCACCTCACCCCCCTTGGGCTACACCTTC. Translating it yields CASTSPPLGYTF.